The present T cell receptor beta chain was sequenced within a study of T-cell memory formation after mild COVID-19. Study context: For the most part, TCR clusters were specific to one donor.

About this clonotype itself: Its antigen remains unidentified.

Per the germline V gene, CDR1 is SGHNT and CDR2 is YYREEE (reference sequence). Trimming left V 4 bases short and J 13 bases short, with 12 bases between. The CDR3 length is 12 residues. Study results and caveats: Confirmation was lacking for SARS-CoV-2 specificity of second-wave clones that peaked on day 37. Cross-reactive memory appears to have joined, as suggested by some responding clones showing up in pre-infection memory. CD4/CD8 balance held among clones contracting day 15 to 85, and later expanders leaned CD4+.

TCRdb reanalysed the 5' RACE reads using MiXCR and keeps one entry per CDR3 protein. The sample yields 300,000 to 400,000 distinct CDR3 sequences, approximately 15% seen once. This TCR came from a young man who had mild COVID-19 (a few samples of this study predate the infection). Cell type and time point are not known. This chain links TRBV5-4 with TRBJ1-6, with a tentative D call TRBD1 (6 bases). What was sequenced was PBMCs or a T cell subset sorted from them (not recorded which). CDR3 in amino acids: CASSGGLAPLHF. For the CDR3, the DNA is TGTGCCAGCAGCGGGGGCCTTGCGCCCCTCCACTTT.